A selection of T cell receptor beta chains follows, all from one sample in a study of OX40 agonist ivuxolimab in advanced cancers. Using immunoSEQ multiplex PCR, the repertoire was profiled, and TCRdb retains in-frame clones only, with some absent. The table lists around 50,000 clones, roughly four fifths of them singletons, with approximately 0.7% in the top ten. The sequenced sample was CD4+ or CD8+ T cells sorted from blood, obtained in a trial of the OX40 agonist ivuxolimab. These receptor sequences come from an adult with an advanced solid tumor such as melanoma, head and neck, liver or kidney cancer. The CDR3 runs from the conserved cysteine through the conserved F or W.

v_call | cdr3_aa
TRBV7-3 | CASSPTSGDTGELFF
TRBV18 | CASSPGATNGIQYF
TRBV6-5 | CASRPPGHRETQYF
TRBV19 | CASSMGGGPTDTQYF
TRBV5-4 | CASSRSGQGDTYEQYF
TRBV7-8 | CASSLTSGGAWDTQYF
TRBV5-1 | CASRREGADTEAFF
TRBV2 | CASRKAGTGYQETQYF
TRBV28 | CASSSDSFGYTF
TRBV2 | CASSGYEKLFF
TRBV5-6 | CASRGGIPNSPLHF
TRBV11-2 | CASSLGLAGGRTGELFF
TRBV4-2 | CASSQDGGTGDTQYF
TRBV7-9 | CASSSTGAGGSGNTIYF
TRBV4-1 | CASSQVGLAGLTNYNEQFF
TRBV7-9 | CASSPQILTNEKLFF
TRBV7-9 | CASSSRLAGVDEQYF
TRBV2 | CASSRIQLQETQYF
TRBV10-3 | CAISESRVQERQTQYF
TRBV6-5 | CASSYRSAGRRSYTF
TRBV6-1 | CASSVPGDQPQHF
TRBV6-5 | CASSPNRGDEKLFF
TRBV11-2 | CASRLFGDTDTQYF
TRBV5-1 | CASSLDVGGPDEQFF
TRBV18 | CASSPREGMGSEQFF
TRBV7-8 | CASSPYGTANEKLFF
TRBV6-5 | CASSEQGIGNTIYF
TRBV29-1 | CSVGPGQGYEQYF
TRBV4-2 | CASSQTGGGETQYF
TRBV19 | CASSMYPSGVHNEQFF
TRBV25-1 | CASSHDGQGAKDTQYF
TRBV7-2 | CASSLHTDTQYF
TRBV6-1 | CASSEVGVTEKLFF
TRBV11-3 | CASSRGTEFTDTQYF
TRBV9 | CASASLNTEAFF
TRBV6-6 | CASSLTDPYEQYF
TRBV6-5 | CASSSPDRANSPLHF
TRBV12-5 | CASGRSGGSTDTQYF
TRBV27 | CASSYDRSYGYTF
TRBV19 | CASSLGGGQQETQYF
TRBV2 | CASSKDSGNTIYF
TRBV9 | CASSVESVRGNTEAFF
TRBV7-6 | CASSLARQGETQYF
TRBV5-1 | CASSLRGDRTEAFF
TRBV29-1 | CSVGEHSGNTIYF
TRBV5-1 | CASSLATSGTGELFF
TRBV10-3 | CAISALRGSEETQYF
TRBV19 | CASRQSGNTQYF
TRBV5-4 | CASSLDGLSGANVLTF
TRBV14 | CASSRDGNQPQHF
TRBV19 | CASSLGAVQETQYF
TRBV6-1 | CAISTEYDYGYTF
TRBV6-6 | CASTGVGGYTF
TRBV5-1 | CASSLGPGDLTGELFF
TRBV7-2 | CASSFMETQYF
TRBV29-1 | CSVASSEGRTQYF
TRBV27 | CASSLSGGRWGNTIYF